A selection of T cell receptor beta chains follows, all from one sample in a study of blood T cell repertoires in COVID-19. Libraries were prepared by immunoSEQ multiplex PCR; TCRdb keeps only in-frame clonotypes and omits some of them. Of a few hundred thousand clones listed, around 85% are singletons. The sample comprised peripheral blood. The receptors shown here come from a woman in her 70s with COVID-19, enrolled during active disease. CDR3s include the opening cysteine and the closing phenylalanine or tryptophan. A D gene is named only where the DNA matches it firmly. Clone size is shown for a subset of rows, as once, few, many or a class of expanded clone.

j_call v_call d_call clone_size cdr3_nt cdr3_aa
TRBJ1-2 TRBV29-1 . . TGCAGCGCGCTCGAGATTAACTATGGCTACACCTTC CSALEINYGYTF
TRBJ2-1 TRBV6-5 . . TGTGCCAGCATATTACAGGGATACAATGAGCAGTTCTTC CASILQGYNEQFF
TRBJ2-3 TRBV24-1 TRBD1 . TGTGCCACCAGTGAAGGACAGGGCGACTCCACAGATACGCAGTATTTT CATSEGQGDSTDTQYF
TRBJ2-7 TRBV5-1 . . TGCGCCAGCAGCTTGGCCGTGGGACAAAAATACGAGCAGTACTTC CASSLAVGQKYEQYF
TRBJ2-2 TRBV14 TRBD2 . TGTGCCAGCAGCCACTGGACTAGCGGTGGGACCGGGGAGCTGTTTTTT CASSHWTSGGTGELFF
TRBJ2-1 TRBV2 TRBD2 . TGTGCCAGCCAACTAGCGGGGGGCTCCCCCACTTACAATGAGCAGTTCTTC CASQLAGGSPTYNEQFF
TRBJ1-5 TRBV7-2 TRBD1 few TGTGCCAGCAGCGCAGGCTCAGGGGGGCAGCCCCAGCATTTT CASSAGSGGQPQHF
TRBJ1-6 TRBV19 . . TGTGCCAGTAGTATAATTGACAGCTCACCCCTCCACTTT CASSIIDSSPLHF
TRBJ1-1 TRBV9 TRBD1 . TGTGCCAGCAGCGTAAATCCCGGGACAGGGGGTACTGAAGCTTTCTTT CASSVNPGTGGTEAFF
TRBJ2-1 TRBV10-3 TRBD2 . TGTGCCATCAGTGAGTCGAGAGGGACTAGCCGTGAGCAGTTCTTC CAISESRGTSREQFF
TRBJ1-5 TRBV6-2/TRBV6-3 TRBD1 . TGTGCCAGCAGTTTGCCTGGGATGCAGGGGGCTAGCAATCAGCCCCAGCATTTT CASSLPGMQGASNQPQHF
TRBJ1-5 TRBV7-2 TRBD1 . TGTGCCAGCAGCTTAGTTCAGGGGGCTGGCAATCAGCCCCAGCATTTT CASSLVQGAGNQPQHF